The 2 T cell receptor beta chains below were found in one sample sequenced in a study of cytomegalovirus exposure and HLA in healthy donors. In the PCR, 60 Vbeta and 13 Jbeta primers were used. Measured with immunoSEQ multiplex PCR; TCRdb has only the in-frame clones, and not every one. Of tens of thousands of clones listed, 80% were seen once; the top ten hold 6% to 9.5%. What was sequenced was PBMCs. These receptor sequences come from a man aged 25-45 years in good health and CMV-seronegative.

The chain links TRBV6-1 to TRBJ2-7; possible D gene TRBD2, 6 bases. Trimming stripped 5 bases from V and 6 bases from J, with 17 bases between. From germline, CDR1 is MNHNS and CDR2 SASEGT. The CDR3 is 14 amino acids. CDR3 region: CASSKSGSVIEQYF. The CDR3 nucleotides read TGTGCCAGCAGTAAAAGCGGGTCGGTGATCGAGCAGTACTTC.

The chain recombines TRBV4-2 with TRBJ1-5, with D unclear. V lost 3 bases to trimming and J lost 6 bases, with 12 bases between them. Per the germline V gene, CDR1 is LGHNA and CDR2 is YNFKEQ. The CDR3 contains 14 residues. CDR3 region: CASSQTGERQPQHF. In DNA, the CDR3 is TGTGCCAGCAGCCAGACTGGAGAGCGTCAGCCCCAGCATTTT.